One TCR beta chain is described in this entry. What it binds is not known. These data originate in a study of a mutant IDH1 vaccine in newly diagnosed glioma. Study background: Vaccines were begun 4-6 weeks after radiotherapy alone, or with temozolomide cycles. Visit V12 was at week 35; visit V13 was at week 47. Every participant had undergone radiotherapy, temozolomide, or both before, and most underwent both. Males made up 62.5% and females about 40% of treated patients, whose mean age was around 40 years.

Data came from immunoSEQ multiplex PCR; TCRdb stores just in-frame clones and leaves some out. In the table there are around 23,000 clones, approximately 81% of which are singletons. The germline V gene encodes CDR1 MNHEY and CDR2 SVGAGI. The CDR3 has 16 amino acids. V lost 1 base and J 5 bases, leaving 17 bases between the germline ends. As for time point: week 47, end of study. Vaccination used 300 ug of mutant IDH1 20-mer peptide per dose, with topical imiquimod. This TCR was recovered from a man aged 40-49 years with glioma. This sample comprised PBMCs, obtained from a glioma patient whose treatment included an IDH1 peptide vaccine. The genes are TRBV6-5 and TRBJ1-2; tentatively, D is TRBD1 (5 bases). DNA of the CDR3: TGTGCCAGCAGTTACTATGGGCAGGGTGTTGGGTATGGCTACACCTTC. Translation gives CASSYYGQGVGYGYTF.